These 4 T cell receptor beta chains were all obtained from the same sample, sequenced in a study of blood T cell repertoires in COVID-19. Profiling relied on immunoSEQ multiplex PCR, and the TCRdb table lists in-frame clones only, not all of them. The data contain approximately 120,000 clones, around four fifths of them singletons. The material sequenced was peripheral blood. The receptors stem from an elderly man with COVID-19, enrolled during active disease.

V usage is TRBV7-3 and J usage is TRBJ2-7, with 7 nucleotides matching TRBD2. Germline loops: CDR1 SGHTA, CDR2 FQGTGA. CDR3 length equals 14 residues. V was pared by 5 bases and J by 3 bases, with 7 bases of the junction left unmatched. CDR3 nucleotides: TGTGCCAGCAGCCCCGGCGGGAGCAACTACGAGCAGTACTTC. Its translation: CASSPGGSNYEQYF.

Remarks on this clone: Other DNA variants within this sample encode the same CDR3. This chain links TRBV18 with TRBJ1-2; D remains ambiguous. The CDR3 length is 13 residues. Trimming removed 3 bases at V and 5 bases at J, with 10 bases between. Germline V CDR1 and CDR2: KGHSH, LQKENI. The CDR3 region is CASSPEGGYGYTF. The CDR3 nucleotides are TGTGCCAGCTCACCGGAGGGCGGGTATGGCTACACCTTC. Full variable domain (remainder filled in from reference TRBV18 and TRBJ1-2): NAGVMQNPRHLVRRRGQEARLRCSPMKGHSHVYWYRQLPEEGLKFMVYLQKENIIDESGMPKERFSAEFPKEGPSILRIQQVVRGDSAAYFCASSPEGGYGYTFGSGTRLTVV.

The chain recombines TRBV18 with TRBJ2-5; D ambiguous. The CDR3 has 13 amino acids. The V and J ends lost 7 bases and 2 bases respectively, with 11 bases between them. Germline CDR1 is KGHSH and CDR2 is LQKENI. CDR3 protein: CASYSRQQETQYF. CDR3 sequence (DNA): TGTGCCAGCTACAGCCGGCAGCAAGAGACCCAGTACTTC.

The chain links TRBV28 to TRBJ1-2; D might be TRBD1 (6 bases). CDR3 size: 14 residues. In germline, CDR1 is MDHEN, CDR2 SYDVKM. V was clipped by 5 bases and J by 0 bases, with 10 bases between them. CDR3 region: CASSTGHPNYGYTF. In DNA form, the CDR3 reads TGTGCCAGCAGTACGGGACATCCTAACTATGGCTACACCTTC.